These 25 T cell receptor beta chains were sequenced from one sample in a study of post-analysis software for immune sequencing data (dated by TCRdb to the mid-2010s). What the authors observed across the whole study: Significantly higher frequencies in patients than in controls were found for five TRBV segments, including TRBV5-6, TRBV5-1 and TRBV20-1.

What these receptors recognize is not known. The protocol used for the library was PCR. The sample was run on an Illumina HiSeq 2500. To reduce PCR and sequencing biases, unique molecular identifiers were built into the TCR beta cDNA libraries. Using fastp trimming at Q25 and MiXCR clonotype assembly, TCRdb reanalyzed the public sequencing data and kept in-frame beta chains. Rows are combined by CDR3 protein, so each entry shows the most common genes and DNA. This sample lists roughly 540,000 distinct CDR3 sequences; under 40% were detected once. The ten most abundant clones make up about 5.6% of the sample. Material for sequencing was blood. All receptors derive from a girl aged 2-17 years with multiple sclerosis.

This chain links TRBV7-8 with TRBJ2-5; 9 nucleotides line up with TRBD2. The CDR3 totals 15 residues. CDR1 is SGHVS and CDR2 is FQNEAQ in the germline V gene. The V gene end was trimmed by 3 bases and the J gene end by 1 base; junction bases not matched to a gene: 3. The CDR3 protein is CASSFRRGGQETQYF. The CDR3 nucleotides read TGTGCCAGCAGCTTCAGGCGGGGGGGCCAAGAGACCCAGTACTTC.

The rearrangement joins TRBV5-1 to TRBJ1-6, with 7 positions matching TRBD1. Germline V gene lookup returns CDR1 SGHRS and CDR2 YFSETQ. CDR3 length: 14 residues. The J segment lost 0 bases and the V segment lost 8 bases, leaving 2 bases of the junction unmatched. The CDR3 region has the DNA TGCGCCAGTGCAGGGGGCTCCTATAATTCACCCCTCCACTTT. This gives the protein CASAGGSYNSPLHF.

A word on this clonotype: The limits of the CDR3 on the DNA are not certain, so only TCRdb's listed CDR3 is given. The V gene is TRBV7-8, the J gene TRBJ2-1; TRBD1, the D gene given by the table, was not confirmed from the DNA. CDR1 and CDR2 from the germline V gene are SGHVS and FQNEAQ. From its first to its last residue, the CDR3 has 15 amino acids. CDR3 protein: CASSFRARGGNEQFF.

This clonotype appeared a few times. The genes are TRBV10-3 and TRBJ2-1; the match to TRBD2 covers 10 bases. Germline CDR1 and CDR2: ENHRY and SYGVKD. V dropped 6 bases and J dropped 6; count of bases not matched to a gene: 5. The CDR3 extends over 14 amino acids. CDR3 in DNA: TGTGCCATCAGGGCACTAGCGGGGTTCAATGAGCAGTTCTTC. Protein product: CAIRALAGFNEQFF.

This clonotype was seen more than once but under ten times. The rearrangement uses TRBV20-1 and TRBJ2-7, with TRBD2 as a possible D gene (5 bases). V was trimmed by 0 bases and J by 4 bases, leaving 13 bases between them. The CDR3 sequence is 14 residues long. The germline V gene encodes CDR1 DFQATT and CDR2 SNEGSKA (reference sequence). Written as DNA, the CDR3 is TGCAGTGCTAGAGATGTACGGGAACATTACGAGCAGTACTTC. Protein product: CSARDVREHYEQYF.

This chain connects TRBV7-9 to TRBJ2-5, with 8 bases aligning to TRBD2. This CDR3 comprises 16 residues. Germline values: CDR1 SEHNR, CDR2 FQNEAQ (reference sequence). V dropped 3 bases and J dropped 1; count of bases not matched to a gene: 7. CDR3 nucleotide sequence: TGTGCCAGCAGCTTGGCGGGGGGAGTCCCCCAAGAGACCCAGTACTTC. Its translation is CASSLAGGVPQETQYF.

This clonotype was detected once. This sequence may be a read error, since a much larger clone differs from it by one base. V is TRBV6-5 and J is TRBJ2-5; TRBD2 aligns across 10 bases. CDR1 and CDR2 from the germline V gene are MNHEY and SVGAGI. The J segment lost 11 bases and the V segment lost 3 bases, leaving 12 bases of the junction unmatched. The CDR3 is 15 amino acids. The DNA of the CDR3 is TGTGCCAGCAGTTATAGCAGCGGGGGGGCTGGTGAGCAGTACTTC. This codes for CASSYSSGGAGEQYF.

This clonotype was detected only a few times. The chain joins TRBV7-6 to TRBJ2-3; D gene ambiguous. V was pared by 3 bases and J by 8 bases, with 15 bases between. The germline gives CDR1 SGHVS, CDR2 FNYEAQ. This CDR3 comprises 14 residues. The CDR3 coding sequence is TGTGCCAGCAGCTTGGATTCCCCTGTTGGTACGCAGTATTTT. Its protein product is CASSLDSPVGTQYF. The full variable domain, in which reference TRBV7-6 and TRBJ2-3 provide the parts outside the CDR3, is GAGVSQSPRYKVTKRGQDVALRCDPISGHVSLYWYRQALGQGPEFLTYFNYEAQQDKSGLPNDRFSAERPEGSISTLTIQRTEQRDSAMYRCASSLDSPVGTQYFGPGTRLTVL.

This clonotype was picked up a small number of times. This chain links TRBV6-1 with TRBJ2-1, with TRBD1 as a possible D gene (5 bases). The CDR3 length is 14 residues. V dropped 2 bases and J dropped 9 bases, with 14 bases sitting between them. Germline V lookup: CDR1 MNHNS, CDR2 SASEGT. The CDR3 DNA sequence: TGTGCCAGCAGTGAATGGGGCCCGCCGGGTGAGCAGTTCTTC. Its protein product is CASSEWGPPGEQFF.

The chain links TRBV9 to TRBJ1-1; D is perhaps TRBD1 (5 bases). Germline loops: CDR1 SGDLS, CDR2 YYNGEE. This CDR3 spans 15 amino acids. V gave up 2 bases and J gave up 0 bases, with 11 bases separating them. CDR3 region: CASSVRGGLNTEAFF. In DNA form, the CDR3 reads TGTGCCAGCAGCGTTAGGGGAGGGCTGAACACTGAAGCTTTCTTT.

This CDR3 is CASSPSGQGVETQYF. The CDR3 region has the DNA TGTGCCAGCAGCCCTTCGGGACAGGGTGTGGAGACCCAGTACTTC. The chain has TRBV7-2 and TRBJ2-5, with 9 positions matching TRBD1. V dropped 5 bases and J dropped 5; count of bases not matched to a gene: 9. The CDR3 spans 15 residues. Germline V gene lookup returns CDR1 SGHTA and CDR2 FQGNSA.

V gene TRBV20-1 combines with J gene TRBJ2-3, with 7 bases identical to TRBD1. The V gene's germline CDR1 is DFQATT and CDR2 SNEGSKA (reference sequence). CDR3 length: 13 amino acids. After removal of 6 bases from V and 1 base from J, the junction contained 4 bases not matched to a gene. CDR3 in amino acids: CSAPGQRTDTQYF. For the CDR3, the DNA is TGCAGTGCCCCGGGACAGCGCACAGATACGCAGTATTTT.

This chain links TRBV5-1 with TRBJ2-1, with a possible D match to TRBD1 (6 bases). Trimming removed 4 bases at V and 8 bases at J, with 16 bases between. The CDR3 totals 14 residues. The germline gives CDR1 SGHRS, CDR2 YFSETQ. The CDR3 DNA reads as TGCGCCAGCAGCCCTGGGGACACTTGGCATGAGCAGTTCTTC. Translated: CASSPGDTWHEQFF.

This clonotype was detected only a few times. This chain connects TRBV7-6 to TRBJ2-5, with 10 bases that match TRBD2. The CDR3 has 15 amino acids. The V segment lost 1 base and the J segment 4 bases; nucleotides outside the gene matches: 3. Looked up from germline, CDR1 is SGHVS and CDR2 is FNYEAQ. As DNA, the CDR3 is TGTGCCAGCAGCTTAGAAGCTAGCGGGGGAGAGACCCAGTACTTC. Protein sequence: CASSLEASGGETQYF.

This clonotype was seen only a few times. V gene TRBV28 combines with J gene TRBJ2-1; 8 nucleotides align to TRBD2. This CDR3 spans 13 amino acids. Germline V CDR1 and CDR2: MDHEN, SYDVKM. With V trimmed by 10 bases and J by 6 bases, 8 bases remained unmatched. In nucleotides, the CDR3 is TGTGCCACCGCGGGGGGATCAGTCAATGAGCAGTTCTTC. This sequence encodes CATAGGSVNEQFF. Based on the CDR3 plus reference TRBV28 and TRBJ2-1, the full variable domain is DVKVTQSSRYLVKRTGEKVFLECVQDMDHENMFWYRQDPGLGLRLIYFSYDVKMKEKGDIPEGYSVSREKKERFSLILESASTNQTSMYLCATAGGSVNEQFFGPGTRLTVL.

At least ten counts were recorded for this clonotype. V is TRBV29-1 and J is TRBJ1-2; 8 positions agree with TRBD1. Germline CDR1 is SQVTM and CDR2 is ANQGSEA. The CDR3 loop spans 11 amino acids. The trim removed 7 bases at V and 4 bases at J, leaving 2 bases unmatched. The CDR3 DNA reads TGCAGCGCCCAGGGGGCCTATGGCTACACCTTC. Translation gives CSAQGAYGYTF.

In its sample, this clonotype was seen a few times. This rearrangement joins TRBV24-1 to TRBJ1-2, with a possible D match to TRBD1 (6 bases). The CDR3 runs to 16 residues. The germline gives CDR1 KGHDR, CDR2 SFDVKD. V lost 1 base and J 8 bases, leaving 19 bases between the germline ends. The CDR3 DNA reads TGTGCCACCAGTGATTTCCATCAGGGGTCCTCTGACGGCTACACCTTC. Protein sequence: CATSDFHQGSSDGYTF.

J is TRBJ2-1 and V is TRBV6-5; unclear D gene. The J call is uncertain, as TRBJ2-7 better fits the DNA end. CDR3 length equals 14 residues. The germline gives CDR1 MNHEY, CDR2 SVGAGI. The CDR3 here is CASSYGQTGNEQYF. The CDR3, as DNA: TGTGCCAGCAGTTACGGTCAGACGGGCAATGAGCAGTACTTC.

V gene TRBV18 combines with J gene TRBJ1-1; D remains ambiguous. CDR1 and CDR2 (germline): KGHSH, LQKENI. V shed 2 bases and J shed 11 bases, with 15 bases lying between them. The CDR3 covers 13 residues. The CDR3 here is CASSPKGDVDAFF. Here the CDR3 DNA reads TGTGCCAGCTCACCAAAAGGTGATGTGGATGCTTTCTTT.

V gene TRBV11-2 combines with J gene TRBJ2-1; 11 positions match TRBD1. Germline assignment: CDR1 SGHAT and CDR2 FQNNGV. Trimming took 1 base from V and 10 from J; bases not matched to a gene: 3. The CDR3 is 14 amino acids. DNA of the CDR3: TGTGCCAGCAGCTTAGGGGACAGGGGGGGCGAGCAGTTCTTC. Translating it yields CASSLGDRGGEQFF.

This clonotype was detected a few times. The chain employs TRBV20-1 and TRBJ1-1, with a tentative D call TRBD1 (5 bases). V dropped 3 bases and J dropped 8 bases, with 22 bases sitting between them. Germline CDR1 reads DFQATT; CDR2 reads SNEGSKA (reference sequence). The CDR3 loop spans 15 amino acids. The CDR3 sequence is CSARGTYERQREAFF. CDR3 sequence (DNA): TGCAGTGCTAGGGGGACCTACGAACGTCAAAGAGAAGCTTTCTTT.

The chain is built from TRBV29-1 and TRBJ2-7; D is unclear. The germline gives CDR1 SQVTM, CDR2 ANQGSEA. This CDR3 contains 12 residues. V was trimmed by 3 bases and J by 0 bases, leaving 6 bases between them. The CDR3 DNA is TGCAGCGTTGAGGGCAGCTCCTACGAGCAGTACTTC. Its translation: CSVEGSSYEQYF.

V usage is TRBV18 and J usage is TRBJ1-2, with TRBD1 identical over 11 bases. The CDR3 length is 15 residues. The ends lost 5 bases at V and 8 bases at J; junction bases unmatched: 10. The germline V gene has CDR1 KGHSH and CDR2 LQKENI. The CDR3 reads CASSTGTGGRDGYTF. The CDR3 DNA reads as TGTGCCAGCTCAACTGGGACAGGGGGGAGAGACGGCTACACCTTC.

Comments on this clonotype: At one end, the junction sequence differs from germline, possibly due to a read error. The chain combines TRBV6-5 with TRBJ1-2; D is possibly TRBD1 (5 bases). The CDR3 sequence is 13 residues long. Germline assignment: CDR1 MNHEY and CDR2 SVGAGI. CDR3 in amino acids: CVSSRGGDYGYTF. CDR3 nucleotide sequence: TGTGTCAGCAGTCGCGGGGGTGACTATGGCTACACCTTC.

This clonotype was counted only a few times. V and J are TRBV25-1 and TRBJ2-1; D unclear. Germline CDR1 reads MGHDK; CDR2 reads SYGVNS. Trimming removed 7 bases from V and 3 bases from J, with 7 bases in between. The CDR3 is 12 amino acids. The CDR3: CASTSFYNEQFF. The CDR3 DNA sequence: TGTGCCAGCACCTCTTTCTACAATGAGCAGTTCTTC.